This is a list of T cell receptor beta chains from one sample in a study of T cell repertoires in ileal Crohn's disease. Sequencing used immunoSEQ multiplex PCR; TCRdb keeps in-frame clones, though not all of them. The data show over 3,000 clones, more than 65% seen once. The sequencing sample was made of ileal tissue. These receptors all come from an adult with Crohn's disease. The CDR3 runs from the conserved cysteine through the conserved F or W.

length	V	J	CDR3
14	TRBV6-1	TRBJ1-5	CASRPKTASQPQHF
16	TRBV14	TRBJ2-3	CASSTHLSLGTDTQYF
13	TRBV27	TRBJ1-5	CASSPRQELPQHF
17	TRBV19	TRBJ1-5	CASSIWTVHLERQPQHF
14	TRBV9	TRBJ2-5	CASSVEAGVKTQYF
12	TRBV10-1	TRBJ2-3	CASSAPGNTQYF
14	TRBV27	TRBJ1-4	CASSWTGGNEKLFF
14	TRBV7-2	TRBJ2-7	CASSLVPGAYEQYF
16	TRBV27	TRBJ2-3	CASSFVREGQTDTQYF
13	TRBV18	TRBJ1-6	CASSGDTYSPLHF
13	TRBV7-2	TRBJ1-2	CASSFNTGNGYTF
17	TRBV9	TRBJ2-1	CASSVATGGGPGYEQFF
14	TRBV7-9	TRBJ1-6	CASSPTGFWSPLHF
13	TRBV5-5	TRBJ2-7	CASSFGPTGEQYF
14	TRBV27	TRBJ1-2	CASSWGQGYYGYTF
13	TRBV7-7	TRBJ2-3	CASSKDRGNTQYF
18	TRBV28	TRBJ2-3	CASSLRRTSGRGGDTQYF
14	TRBV6-1	TRBJ1-6	CASSSTGSNSPLHF
14	TRBV6-1	TRBJ2-5	CASLAGGPRETQYF
17	TRBV7-9	TRBJ2-1	CASSDLGGQGGYNEQFF
17	TRBV4-3	TRBJ2-7	CASSQDRTGTSHYEQYF
15	TRBV4-3	TRBJ2-3	CASSQDMPSPDTQYF
16	TRBV9	TRBJ1-6	CASSTTGSSYNSPLHF
14	TRBV29-1	TRBJ1-2	CSVTRDRSNYGYTF
13	TRBV18	TRBJ1-1	CASSTGQALLAFF
15	TRBV10-1	TRBJ2-5	CASSEGLAGVETQYF
16	TRBV27	TRBJ2-3	CASSLSGLAGSDTQYF
15	TRBV9	TRBJ2-1	CASSVGGGVGNEQFF
15	TRBV29-1	TRBJ2-7	CSVVGMAGAILEQYF
15	TRBV13	TRBJ1-3	CASSKQVLTGNTIYF
13	TRBV5-1	TRBJ1-2	CASSVPGERGYTF
14	TRBV7-6	TRBJ1-4	CASSLVPLREKLFF
16	TRBV18	TRBJ2-2	CASSSRGPANTGELFF
14	TRBV4-2	TRBJ2-7	CASSQDYSSYEQYF
17	TRBV5-5	TRBJ2-4	CASSQYGQIAAKNIQYF
13	TRBV5-5	TRBJ2-5	CASSLDPSETQYF
16	TRBV5-1	TRBJ1-2	CASAHGTGRGAYGYTF
14	TRBV29-1	TRBJ1-1	CSVQRGQGGAEAFF
16	TRBV5-1	TRBJ2-1	CASSLDGSPGYNEQFF
13	TRBV18	TRBJ1-6	CASSSNTDSPLHF
19	TRBV5-1	TRBJ2-7	CASSLPGQGSLNVGYEQYF